These 25 T cell receptor beta chains were all obtained from the same sample, sequenced in a study of blood T cell repertoires in COVID-19 (dated by TCRdb to the early 2020s). Library preparation employed the immunoSEQ multiplex PCR assay. Held by TCRdb, this immuneACCESS table contains in-frame sequences only and omits some clones. Under half of the omission traces to an unresolved V gene where checked; the cause of the rest is unknown. Counted in this sample were about 170,000 clones; 65% to 80% of them appeared once. The ten largest clones capture roughly 7.5% of the sample. The specimen sequenced was peripheral blood. These TCRs come from a man aged 55 to 70 with acute or convalescent COVID-19.

In this sample, this clone turned up once. The chain is built from TRBV19 and TRBJ1-2, with 9 bases matching TRBD1. Germline V CDR1 and CDR2: LNHDA, SQIVND (reference sequence). Germline trimming cut 5 bases from V and 4 bases from J; bases unmatched to any gene: 5. The CDR3 spans 14 residues. The CDR3 bases are TGTGCCAGTAGTTCTACAGGGGGCTCCTATGGCTACACCTTC. This translates into CASSSTGGSYGYTF.

The chain couples TRBV7-9 to TRBJ1-5; D unresolved. Germline values: CDR1 SEHNR, CDR2 FQNEAQ (reference sequence). CDR3 length: 14 residues. Deletions cut 8 bases from V and 5 bases from J, with 16 bases between. CDR3 in amino acids: CASGGNGPYQPQHF. The CDR3 DNA follows: TGTGCCAGCGGCGGTAATGGTCCTTATCAGCCCCAGCATTTT.

The CDR3: CASSWSVEGEQYF. As DNA, the CDR3 is TGTGCCAGCAGCTGGAGCGTGGAGGGAGAGCAGTACTTC. J is TRBJ2-7 and V is TRBV5-6; a possible D gene is TRBD2 (6 bases). Between the trimmed V and J ends, which lost 3 bases and 7 bases, there was a span of 14 bases. The CDR3 has 13 amino acids. Germline loops: CDR1 SGHDT, CDR2 YYEEEE. Complete variable domain (other parts from reference TRBV5-6 and TRBJ2-7): DAGVTQSPTHLIKTRGQQVTLRCSPKSGHDTVSWYQQALGQGPQFIFQYYEEEERQRGNFPDRFSGHQFPNYSSELNVNALLLGDSALYLCASSWSVEGEQYFGPGTRLTVT.

The V gene is TRBV9, the J gene TRBJ1-4; perhaps TRBD1 as D (5 bases). Trimming took off 0 bases at V and 6 bases at J, with 12 bases between the two ends. The CDR3 spans 15 residues. Germline CDR1 SGDLS, CDR2 YYNGEE. The CDR3 sequence: CASSVDGRADEKLFF. The CDR3 region has the DNA TGTGCCAGCAGCGTAGATGGCAGGGCGGATGAAAAACTGTTTTTT. Complete variable domain (other parts from reference TRBV9 and TRBJ1-4): DSGVTQTPKHLITATGQRVTLRCSPRSGDLSVYWYQQSLDQGLQFLIQYYNGEERAKGNILERFSAQQFPDLHSELNLSSLELGDSALYFCASSVDGRADEKLFFGSGTQLSVL.

J is TRBJ1-4 and V is TRBV7-2, with no clear D. CDR1 and CDR2 (germline): SGHTA, FQGNSA. CDR3 length: 15 residues. V was cut by 3 bases and J by 4 bases, with 12 bases left in between. The CDR3 reads CASSLSEGFNEKLFF. The CDR3 bases are TGTGCCAGCAGCTTGTCCGAGGGTTTTAATGAAAAACTGTTTTTT.

This clone was picked up a small number of times. The V gene is TRBV29-1, the J gene TRBJ1-2, with 10 nucleotides matching TRBD1. Losses at the gene ends were 7 bases for V and 8 bases for J; bases not matched to a gene: 4. The length of the CDR3 is 11 residues. In germline, CDR1 is SQVTM, CDR2 ANQGSEA. The CDR3 coding sequence is TGCAGCGCCGGGACAGGGGAAGGCTACACCTTC. Residues: CSAGTGEGYTF.

This chain connects TRBV5-1 to TRBJ1-1; 10 bases map to TRBD1. The trim removed 4 bases at V and 3 bases at J, leaving 6 bases unmatched. The germline V gene has CDR1 SGHRS and CDR2 YFSETQ. There are 15 residues in the CDR3. As DNA, the CDR3 is TGCGCCAGCAGCACGGGACAGGGGACGGACACTGAAGCTTTCTTT. Translated: CASSTGQGTDTEAFF.

The J gene is TRBJ2-2, the V gene TRBV9; D is possibly TRBD2 (6 bases). Germline values: CDR1 SGDLS, CDR2 YYNGEE. V was clipped by 0 bases and J by 7 bases, with 13 bases between them. The CDR3 contains 15 residues. Here the CDR3 reads CASSVEGRENGELFF. The CDR3 DNA reads as TGTGCCAGCAGCGTAGAGGGGCGGGAAAACGGGGAGCTGTTTTTT.

This chain connects TRBV11-2 to TRBJ2-7; 7 bases line up with TRBD1. The trim removed 2 bases at V and 0 bases at J, leaving 1 base unmatched. This CDR3 contains 14 residues. Germline V gives CDR1 SGHAT, CDR2 FQNNGV. The CDR3 is CASSLQGDSYEQYF. CDR3 nucleotide sequence: TGTGCCAGCAGCTTACAGGGGGACTCCTACGAGCAGTACTTC.

This chain links TRBV3-1 (or the pseudogene TRBV3-2) with TRBJ2-7; D gene uncertain. The ends were cut back, 0 bases at V and 1 base at J, with 10 bases in the middle. This CDR3 is built from 15 residues. Germline CDR1 and CDR2: LGHDT and YNNKEL (reference sequence). CDR3 coding DNA: TGTGCCAGCAGCCAAGATAGGCAGGCGTCCTACGAGCAGTACTTC. This encodes CASSQDRQASYEQYF.

Only a few counts were recorded for this clone. V gene TRBV7-2 combines with J gene TRBJ1-1; the match to TRBD1 covers 10 bases. Germline V lookup: CDR1 SGHTA, CDR2 FQGNSA. With V trimmed by 5 bases and J by 5 bases, 11 bases remained unmatched. The CDR3 is 16 amino acids. The DNA of the CDR3 is TGTGCCAGCAGCCCCCTGCGAGGGACAGGGGTTACTGAAGCTTTCTTT. It codes for CASSPLRGTGVTEAFF.

V is TRBV15 and J is TRBJ2-1; a possible D gene is TRBD2 (6 bases). Trimming pared 1 base from V and 7 bases from J, leaving 11 bases between. Germline values: CDR1 LNHNV, CDR2 YYDKDF (reference sequence). The CDR3 spans 14 residues. The CDR3 sequence is CATSRGGAGNEQFF. The CDR3, as DNA: TGTGCCACCAGCAGAGGAGGGGCGGGGAATGAGCAGTTCTTC.

The V and J genes are TRBV7-3 and TRBJ1-3, with 7 nucleotides matching TRBD1. CDR3 length equals 14 residues. CDR1 is SGHTA, CDR2 FQGTGA, per germline. After removal of 6 bases from V and 4 bases from J, the junction contained 6 bases not matched to a gene. The CDR3 protein is CASRSGTEGNTIYF. CDR3 coding DNA: TGTGCCAGCAGGTCCGGGACAGAGGGAAACACCATATATTTT. Based on the CDR3 plus reference TRBV7-3 and TRBJ1-3, the full variable domain is GAGVSQTPSNKVTEKGKYVELRCDPISGHTALYWYRQSLGQGPEFLIYFQGTGAADDSGLPNDRFFAVRPEGSVSTLKIQRTERGDSAVYLCASRSGTEGNTIYFGEGSWLTVV.

This chain connects TRBV5-6 to TRBJ1-6, with 10 bases that match TRBD1. The germline gives CDR1 SGHDT, CDR2 YYEEEE. The CDR3 has 15 residues. V lost 4 bases, J lost 9 bases, and 7 bases stayed unmatched. Written as DNA, the CDR3 is TGTGCCAGCAGCAGCCGGGACAGGGGTCGTTCACCCCTCCACTTT. Translated, it gives CASSSRDRGRSPLHF.

The chain employs TRBV7-9 and TRBJ1-2; TRBD1 might be the D (5 bases). Germline assignment: CDR1 SEHNR and CDR2 FQNEAQ (reference sequence). Trimming shortened V by 3 bases and J by 3 bases, and 17 bases separated the two germline ends. There are 16 residues in the CDR3. CDR3 bases: TGTGCCAGCAGCTTTTCCGCAGGGCGGCATGACTATGGCTACACCTTC. It is translated as CASSFSAGRHDYGYTF.

This chain links TRBV6-5 with TRBJ2-4; TRBD1 agrees at 7 bases. Germline trimming cut 6 bases from V and 1 base from J; bases unmatched to any gene: 3. The CDR3 contains 14 residues. Germline V gene data show CDR1 as MNHEY and CDR2 as SVGAGI. CDR3 protein: CASRQGQAKNIQYF. Written as DNA, the CDR3 is TGTGCCAGCAGACAGGGGCAGGCCAAAAACATTCAGTACTTC.

The rearrangement links TRBV7-3 to TRBJ2-1; 13 nucleotides match TRBD2. In germline, CDR1 is SGHTA, CDR2 FQGTGA. The CDR3 sequence is 15 residues long. V lost 4 bases, J lost 8 bases, and 5 bases stayed unmatched. The chain's CDR3 is CASSSTSGGAYEQFF. The CDR3 nucleotides are TGTGCCAGCAGCTCCACTAGCGGGGGGGCCTATGAGCAGTTCTTC. Looking up the rest from reference TRBV7-3 and TRBJ2-1 gives the full variable domain: GAGVSQTPSNKVTEKGKYVELRCDPISGHTALYWYRQSLGQGPEFLIYFQGTGAADDSGLPNDRFFAVRPEGSVSTLKIQRTERGDSAVYLCASSSTSGGAYEQFFGPGTRLTVL.

V gene TRBV10-3 combines with J gene TRBJ2-7, with 9 nucleotides matching TRBD1. The CDR3 has 15 residues. The V gene end was trimmed by 2 bases and the J gene end by 6 bases; junction bases not matched to a gene: 8. Germline V gives CDR1 ENHRY, CDR2 SYGVKD. The CDR3 here is CAISEGTGMGGEQYF. The DNA of the CDR3 is TGTGCCATCAGTGAGGGGACAGGGATGGGTGGCGAGCAGTACTTC.

In regard to this clone: One end of the junction fails to match germline, which may point to a read error. The CDR3 region has the DNA TGTGCCAGCCGTTACCCCGGGACCTACGAGCAGTACTTC. Translated, it gives CASRYPGTYEQYF. The V gene is TRBV6-5, the J gene TRBJ2-7; D perhaps matches TRBD2 (5 bases). CDR1 MNHEY and CDR2 SVGAGI come from the germline V gene. The CDR3 consists of 13 residues.

V gene TRBV30 combines with J gene TRBJ2-2; 12 bases fit TRBD2. The CDR3 is made up of 16 amino acids. V was pared by 3 bases and J by 4 bases, with 6 bases of the junction left unmatched. Looked up from germline, CDR1 is GTSNPN and CDR2 is SVGIG (reference sequence). The DNA for the CDR3 is TGTGCCTGGAGGCTAGCGGGGGGGCCCAGCACCGGGGAGCTGTTTTTT. It translates to CAWRLAGGPSTGELFF.

The V call is TRBV4-2, the J call TRBJ2-1, with D possibly matching TRBD2 (5 bases). Germline assignment: CDR1 LGHNA and CDR2 YNFKEQ. The V and J ends lost 4 bases and 6 bases respectively, with 13 bases between them. There are 14 residues in the CDR3. The CDR3 here is CASSPYTGSNEQFF. The CDR3 region has the DNA TGTGCCAGCAGCCCATACACGGGAAGCAATGAGCAGTTCTTC.

This chain joins TRBV30 and TRBJ2-1, with 9 bases identical to TRBD2. The trim removed 3 bases at V and 0 bases at J, leaving 6 bases unmatched. The CDR3 length is 16 residues. Per the germline V gene, CDR1 is GTSNPN and CDR2 is SVGIG (reference sequence). The CDR3 bases are TGTGCCTGGAGCACGAGCGGGGGGAGCTCCTACAATGAGCAGTTCTTC. Amino acids: CAWSTSGGSSYNEQFF.

This chain connects TRBV10-2 to TRBJ1-2; TRBD1 aligns across 7 bases. Unmatched junction bases numbered 5, after V lost 4 bases and J lost 9 bases. This CDR3 contains 12 residues. Germline-derived CDR1 and CDR2 are WSHSY and SAAADI. The CDR3 sequence is CASSVGQSSYTF. The DNA of the CDR3 is TGCGCCAGCAGTGTGGGACAGAGCAGCTACACCTTC.

The V and J genes are TRBV24-1 and TRBJ2-5, with TRBD2 matching 15 bases. CDR1 is KGHDR, CDR2 SFDVKD, per germline. CDR3 length equals 17 residues. V trimming: 7 bases; J trimming: 4 bases; junction bases outside the gene matches: 9. The CDR3 DNA follows: TGTGCCACCAGCGGGACTAGCGGGGGGTTACACACAGAGACCCAGTACTTC. This translates into CATSGTSGGLHTETQYF.

The gene calls are TRBV24-1 and TRBJ2-5, with 9 nucleotides matching TRBD1. J gave up 5 bases and V 4 bases, and 7 bases lay outside the gene matches. Looked up from germline, CDR1 is KGHDR and CDR2 is SFDVKD. CDR3 length: 15 amino acids. Written as DNA, the CDR3 is TGTGCCACCAGTGAACGGGACAGGGCTGGGGAGACCCAGTACTTC. It encodes CATSERDRAGETQYF.